This T cell receptor (beta chain) was captured by sequencing in a study of cytomegalovirus exposure and HLA in healthy donors. Study-level points and caveats: TCR beta V- and J-gene trimming was later associated with a missense DCLRE1C variant. Presence/absence comparisons presumed near-even sequencing depth among donors.

Trimming removed 5 bases from V and 4 bases from J, with 12 bases in between. The V gene's germline CDR1 is SGHAT and CDR2 FQDESV (reference sequence). This CDR3 is built from 15 residues. The study ran its PCR with 60 Vbeta and 13 Jbeta primers. TCRdb's copy holds only in-frame clones and misses some; the assay was immunoSEQ multiplex PCR. The profile shows 100,000 to 150,000 clones, about 74% of them singletons. In regard to this clone: Antigen: not known.

The specimen was PBMCs. The source is a woman between 45 and 65 years old in good health and CMV-seropositive. This rearrangement joins TRBV11-1 to TRBJ1-6; no clear D. The CDR3 DNA follows: TGTGCCAGCAGCAACACAGAGGGATATAATTCACCCCTCCACTTT. Translation gives CASSNTEGYNSPLHF.